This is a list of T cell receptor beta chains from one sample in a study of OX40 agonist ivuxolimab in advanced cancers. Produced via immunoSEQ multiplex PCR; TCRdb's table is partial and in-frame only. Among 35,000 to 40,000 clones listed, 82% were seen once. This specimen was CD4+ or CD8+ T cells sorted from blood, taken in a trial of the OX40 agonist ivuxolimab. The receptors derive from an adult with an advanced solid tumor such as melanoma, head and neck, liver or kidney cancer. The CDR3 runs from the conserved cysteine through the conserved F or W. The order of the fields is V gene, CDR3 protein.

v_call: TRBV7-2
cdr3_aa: CASSLEGGAPGLHF

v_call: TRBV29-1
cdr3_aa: CSVGATGKETQYF

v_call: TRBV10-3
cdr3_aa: CAISEPRQGVYGYTF

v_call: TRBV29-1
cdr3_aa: CSVHDRGYNEQFF

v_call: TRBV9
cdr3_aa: CASSVGTGRVSGQETQYF

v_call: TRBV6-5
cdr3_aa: CASRMTGEDQPQHF

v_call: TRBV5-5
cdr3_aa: CASSPTGGNYGYTF

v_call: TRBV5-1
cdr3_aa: CASRAGTLRDANEKLFF

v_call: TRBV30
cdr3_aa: CAWNGPALGEQFF

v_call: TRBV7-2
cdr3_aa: CASSPGGARRRIYNEQFF

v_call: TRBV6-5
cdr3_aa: CASSYAQGNSPLHF

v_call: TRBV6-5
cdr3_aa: CASSYYGGQGGYTF

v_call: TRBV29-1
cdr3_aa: CSVGFRTANTEAFF

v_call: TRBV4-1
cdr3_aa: CASSQDERGVYNEQFF

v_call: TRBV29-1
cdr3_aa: CSSPTSGSTDTQYF

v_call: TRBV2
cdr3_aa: CASRRETGVRNEQFF

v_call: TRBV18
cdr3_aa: CASSPAVTNYGYTF

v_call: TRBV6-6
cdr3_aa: CASSYSRQGKRYF

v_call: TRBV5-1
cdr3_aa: CASSPGHPANTGELFF

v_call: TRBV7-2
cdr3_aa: CASSLTGLATPGELFF

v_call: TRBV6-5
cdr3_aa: CASSPAAGTQYF

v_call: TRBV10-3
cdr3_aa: CAISEGSLPNQPQHF

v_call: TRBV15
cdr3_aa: CATSRDRETQYF

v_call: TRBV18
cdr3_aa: CASSPQGRGEKLFF

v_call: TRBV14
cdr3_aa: CASSQVRGRLNEQFF

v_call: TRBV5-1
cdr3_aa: CASSSLGTNQETQYF

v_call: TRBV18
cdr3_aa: CASSPAGSQETQYF

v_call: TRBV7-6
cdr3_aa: CASSLSGGGPYEQYF

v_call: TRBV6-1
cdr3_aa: CASSEAGPYEQYF

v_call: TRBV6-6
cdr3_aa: CASSNAYTNTEAFF

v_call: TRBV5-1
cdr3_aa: CASRVYQGDTEAFF

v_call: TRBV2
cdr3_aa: CASTLVETQYF

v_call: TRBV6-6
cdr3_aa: CASRQGNPYEQYF

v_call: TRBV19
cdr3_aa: CASSITSGTYQETQYF

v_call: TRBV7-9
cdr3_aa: CASSQLAWTQYF